This record looks at one T cell receptor (beta chain) sequence and its context. Its antigen is currently unknown. The data derive from a study of Ad26.COV2.S vaccination and SARS-CoV-2 variants. Study details: Donor was in the COV1001 Ad26.COV2.S trial arm. The vaccine Ad26.COV2.S was put into the muscle once, or twice with 56 days between. The study's findings and limits: Total responses of T cells may have been underestimated by the analyses of TCR breadth and depth.

Treatment here: around 19 received Ad26.COV2.S at low or high dose, single or two shots; about 5 received placebo; per-sample allocation not given. The investigators took samples on day 63 after the first vaccine or placebo injection. V shed 2 bases, J shed 2 bases, and the junction held 6 bases outside the gene matches. This CDR3 has 15 amino acids. Only in-frame clones appear in the TCRdb table, and some are missing; sequencing was by immunoSEQ multiplex PCR. The sample gives around 450,000 clones, roughly 89% of which show up once; about 2.5% is in the top ten. V usage is TRBV5-7 and J usage is TRBJ1-2; TRBD1 agrees at 7 bases. TRBV5-7 is an open reading frame, and its role is uncertain. The receptor was derived from a person between 18 and 60 years old who received the Ad26.COV2.S COVID-19 vaccine or a placebo. Sequenced material: peripheral blood, taken in a trial of Ad26.COV2.S vaccine versus placebo. CDR3 sequence reads: CASSLTQGSNYGYTF. In nucleotides, the CDR3 is TGTGCCAGCAGCTTAACACAGGGGAGCAACTATGGCTACACCTTC.